The rows below give T cell receptor beta chains drawn from one sample of a study of beta chain features in type 1 diabetes. This table comes from immunoSEQ multiplex PCR, and its TCRdb copy is limited to in-frame clones, with some not included. The table lists 200,000 to 300,000 clones, over 65% of them singletons. Sequencing was carried out using naive CD4+ T cells from blood. The receptor set was obtained from a man between 25 and 39 years old in good health. CDR3s include the opening cysteine and the closing phenylalanine or tryptophan. D genes are given only for firm matches. Part of the rows lack a size; the others show once, few, many or a class for expanded clones.

d_gene	v_gene	j_gene	abundance	len	CDR3aa	CDR3nt
TRBD2	TRBV7-9	TRBJ2-1	.	15	CASSSVSGTYNEQFF	TGTGCCAGCAGCTCCGTAAGCGGGACCTACAATGAGCAGTTCTTC
.	TRBV20-1	TRBJ2-7	.	11	CSASVLDEQYF	TGCAGTGCTAGTGTCCTCGACGAGCAGTACTTC
.	TRBV9	TRBJ2-4	.	16	CASSEGPGLAKNIQYF	TGTGCCAGCAGCGAGGGACCGGGTTTGGCCAAAAACATTCAGTACTTC
TRBD1	TRBV30	TRBJ1-5	.	15	CAWSVGTGANQPQHF	TGTGCCTGGAGTGTAGGGACAGGGGCAAATCAGCCCCAGCATTTT
TRBD1	TRBV11-2	TRBJ1-4	.	14	CASSLGTGYEKLFF	TGTGCCAGCAGCTTGGGGACAGGGTATGAAAAACTGTTTTTT
.	TRBV25-1	TRBJ2-7	.	13	CASSDEGGYEQYF	TGTGCCAGCAGTGACGAGGGCGGCTACGAGCAGTACTTC
.	TRBV5-1	TRBJ2-6	.	20	CASSLRGGTKPSVGANVLTF	TGCGCCAGCAGCCTCCGCGGGGGCACCAAGCCCTCGGTCGGGGCCAACGTCCTGACTTTC
TRBD2	TRBV5-1	TRBJ2-3	.	16	CASSMGLAASTDTQYF	TGCGCCAGCAGCATGGGACTAGCGGCTAGCACAGATACGCAGTATTTT
TRBD2	TRBV9	TRBJ2-5	.	17	CASSDFGLAGGQETQYF	TGTGCCAGCAGCGATTTCGGACTAGCGGGAGGTCAGGAGACCCAGTACTTC
TRBD1	TRBV29-1	TRBJ1-1	.	12	CSADRANTEAFF	TGCAGCGCGGACAGGGCAAACACTGAAGCTTTCTTT
.	TRBV29-1	TRBJ1-1	few	10	CSVEVGGAFF	TGCAGCGTTGAGGTAGGGGGAGCTTTCTTT
TRBD1	TRBV30	TRBJ1-2	once	18	CAWTTGQAASSLIYGYTF	TGTGCCTGGACCACCGGACAGGCCGCGTCATCCTTGATATATGGCTACACCTTC
TRBD1	TRBV30	TRBJ2-7	.	13	CAWGKTGGDEQYF	TGTGCCTGGGGAAAGACAGGGGGCGACGAGCAGTACTTC
.	TRBV19	TRBJ1-2	.	18	CASSIYPAGVIHNYGYTF	TGTGCCAGTAGTATATATCCGGCAGGGGTCATCCACAACTATGGCTACACCTTC
.	TRBV7-8	TRBJ2-7	.	15	CASSLAGAASYEQYF	TGTGCCAGCAGCTTAGCGGGAGCAGCTTCCTACGAGCAGTACTTC
.	TRBV6-6	TRBJ2-7	.	15	CASSSRPGGVYEQYF	TGTGCCAGCAGTTCCAGACCTGGGGGTGTCTACGAGCAGTACTTC